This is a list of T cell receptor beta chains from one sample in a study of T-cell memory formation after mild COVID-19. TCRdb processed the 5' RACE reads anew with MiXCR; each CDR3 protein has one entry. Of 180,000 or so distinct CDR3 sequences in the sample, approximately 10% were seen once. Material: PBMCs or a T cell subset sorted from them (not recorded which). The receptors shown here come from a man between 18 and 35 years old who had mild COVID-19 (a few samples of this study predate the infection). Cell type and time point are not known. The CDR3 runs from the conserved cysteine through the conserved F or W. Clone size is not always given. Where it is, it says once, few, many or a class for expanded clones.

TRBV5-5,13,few,CASSRFGGYGYTF
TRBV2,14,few,CASSEGVADEKLFF
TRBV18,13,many,CASSGQGSYEQYF
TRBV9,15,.,CASSVVPGLNSPLHF
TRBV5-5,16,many,CASSLVNQGSDYGYTF
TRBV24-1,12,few,CATRGSGGELFF
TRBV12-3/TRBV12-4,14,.,CASSRGQVQETQYF
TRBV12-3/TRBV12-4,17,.,CASSPGTSGGEPYEQYF
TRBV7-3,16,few,CASSLGFTGVPGELFF
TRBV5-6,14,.,CASSLGSGFYEQYF
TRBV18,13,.,CASSPQRGGEAFF
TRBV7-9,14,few,CASSLVDFTDTQYF
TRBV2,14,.,CASSDWAAKNIQYF
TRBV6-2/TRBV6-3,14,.,CASLFRGATGELFF
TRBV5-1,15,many,CASSSRDGQQETQYF
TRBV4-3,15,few,CASSDWTSGGNEQFF
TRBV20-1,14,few,CSASGQGSNQPQHF
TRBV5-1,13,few,CASARGDTGELFF
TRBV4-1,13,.,CASSTKDGNGYTF
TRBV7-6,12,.,CASSRQGAEQYF
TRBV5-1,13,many,CASSFQGSYEQYF
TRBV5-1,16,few,CASSARQGTGPEKLFF